Described below is a single TCR beta chain sequence and its context. The antigen remains undetermined. ViraFEST used viral peptide pools to expand antigen-specific CD4+ T cells before sequencing. Following a 10-day culture, CD4+ T cells were purified. SARS-CoV-2 infection was confirmed by PCR in the person between March and December 2020. IL-2 at 9 to 10 IU/ml and peptides at about 10 ug/ml were added to cultured PBMC, around 2 million per well. This record comes from a study of vaccination effects on CD4 cells after COVID-19. Method: immunoSEQ multiplex PCR; TCRdb's copy keeps in-frame clones and lacks some. Here the sample spans about 27,000 clones, approximately 80% being singletons. The study, taken as a whole, reports: Mainly new vaccine-induced clones made up the post-vaccine spike-reactive clones in convalescents.

Germline CDR1 SGHTA, CDR2 FQGNSA. The CDR3 is made up of 14 amino acids. Trimming at V came to 6 bases and at J to 11 bases, leaving 12 bases not matched to a gene. The chain has TRBV7-2 and TRBJ1-1; 10 bases are a match to TRBD1. The TCR was taken from a human donor who had a prior SARS-CoV-2 infection. The sequences come from CD4+ T cells from PBMCs cultured with HCoV-NL63 spike peptides, collected before COVID-19 vaccination. The CDR3 here is CASSLSRRQGAAFF. CDR3 DNA sequence: TGTGCCAGCAGTCTTAGTAGGAGACAGGGGGCGGCTTTCTTT. Complete variable domain (other parts from reference TRBV7-2 and TRBJ1-1): GAGVSQSPSNKVTEKGKDVELRCDPISGHTALYWYRQSLGQGLEFLIYFQGNSAPDKSGLPSDRFSAERTGGSVSTLTIQRTQQEDSAVYLCASSLSRRQGAAFFGQGTRLTVV.